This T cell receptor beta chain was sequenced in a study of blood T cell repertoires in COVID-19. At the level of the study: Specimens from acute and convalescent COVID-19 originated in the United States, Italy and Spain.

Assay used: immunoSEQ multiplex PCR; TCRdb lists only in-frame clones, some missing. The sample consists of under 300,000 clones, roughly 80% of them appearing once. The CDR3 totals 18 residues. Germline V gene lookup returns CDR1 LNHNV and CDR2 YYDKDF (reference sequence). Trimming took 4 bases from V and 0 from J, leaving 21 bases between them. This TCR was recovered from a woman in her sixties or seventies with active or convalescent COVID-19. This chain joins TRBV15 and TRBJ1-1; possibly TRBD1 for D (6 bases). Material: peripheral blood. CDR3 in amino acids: CATSKWGTQGLVNTEAFF. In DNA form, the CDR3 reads TGTGCCACCAGCAAATGGGGAACTCAGGGGCTGGTGAACACTGAAGCTTTCTTT.